This is a list of T cell receptor beta chains from one sample in a study of blood T cell repertoires in COVID-19. Clones were read by immunoSEQ multiplex PCR, and TCRdb kept only the in-frame ones, dropping some. The sample holds fewer than 700,000 clones, approximately 91% seen once. Sequenced: peripheral blood. These receptors were obtained from a woman between 45 and 60 years old with COVID-19, enrolled during active disease. The CDR3 runs from the conserved cysteine through the conserved F or W. The D gene is left open where the match is weak. Size is stated for part of the rows, as once, few or many counts, or as a class when the clone is expanded.

>TRBJ1-2|TRBD1|-|TRBV4-1
TGCGCCAGCAGCATGGGAGGACAGGGAAACGGCTACACCTTC
CASSMGGQGNGYTF
>TRBJ1-6|TRBD1|-|TRBV19
TGTGCCAGTAGAAAAACAGGGGACTCACCCCTCCACTTT
CASRKTGDSPLHF
>TRBJ1-1|TRBD1|-|TRBV4-1
TGCGCCAGCAGCGATAAAACAGGGGCTGAAGCTTTCTTT
CASSDKTGAEAFF
>TRBJ1-5|TRBD1|-|TRBV12-3/TRBV12-4
TGTGCCAGCAGCCAGGGGGGCCTTCAGCCCCAGCATTTT
CASSQGGLQPQHF
>TRBJ2-1|TRBD2|once|TRBV5-1
TGCGCCAGCAGCCCCCTGGTAGCGGGGGATGCGGATGAGCAGTTCTTC
CASSPLVAGDADEQFF
>TRBJ1-1|TRBD1|few|TRBV6-5
TGTGCCAGTCAGGGGGTCGTGAACACTGAAGCTTTCTTT
CASQGVVNTEAFF
>TRBJ2-4|-|-|TRBV19
TGTGCCAGTAGTATAGGAACTGGAAACATTCAGTACTTC
CASSIGTGNIQYF
>TRBJ1-6|-|-|TRBV7-6
TGTGCCAGCAGCCGGGGGGGACAAGCCCAGTCACCCCTCCACTTT
CASSRGGQAQSPLHF
>TRBJ1-1|TRBD1|-|TRBV4-1
TGCGCCAGCAGCCACGTCCCGGGACAGGGGATGAACACTGAAGCTTTCTTT
CASSHVPGQGMNTEAFF
>TRBJ1-6|TRBD1|-|TRBV5-1
TGCGCCAGCAGCCCTTCAAATTCCGGGACAGGTCTAAATTCACCCCTCCACTTT
CASSPSNSGTGLNSPLHF
>TRBJ2-3|TRBD2|-|TRBV28
TGTGCCAGCAGTTTACGGGGGGGGGCCTCAGATACGCAGTATTTT
CASSLRGGASDTQYF
>TRBJ1-5|-|-|TRBV6-1
TGTGCCAGCAGTGAAGCATCCGGGAGAGGGCCCCAGCATTTT
CASSEASGRGPQHF
>TRBJ2-3|-|-|TRBV4-1
TGCGCCAGCAGGCAGACAGTGACAGATACGCAGTATTTT
CASRQTVTDTQYF
>TRBJ2-3|TRBD2|-|TRBV5-1
TGCGCCAGCAGCCAACCGGGAGGAGATACGCAGTATTTT
CASSQPGGDTQYF
>TRBJ1-1|-|-|TRBV27
TGTGCCAGCAGTGAGGCAGGGGTCTTGAACACTGAAGCTTTCTTT
CASSEAGVLNTEAFF
>TRBJ2-3|-|-|TRBV7-2
TGTGCCAGCAGCTTATCCGTTAGCGCAGGAGATACGCAGTATTTT
CASSLSVSAGDTQYF
>TRBJ1-5|TRBD1|-|TRBV2
TGTGCCAGCAGGCCACAGGGGGGTGATCAGCCCCAGCATTTT
CASRPQGGDQPQHF
>TRBJ1-2|-|-|TRBV3-1/TRBV3-2
TGTGCCAGCAGACCCCGCGGGGGATGGGAGGGCTACACCTTC
CASRPRGGWEGYTF
>TRBJ1-2|-|-|TRBV10-3
TGTGCCACCTTTCCAGGCGGGGGAGGCTACACCTTC
CATFPGGGGYTF
>TRBJ1-2|-|-|TRBV19
TGTGCCAGTAGCACTCGCAGGGGAGACGACTATGGCTACACCTTC
CASSTRRGDDYGYTF
>TRBJ2-6|-|once|TRBV7-2
TGTGCCAGCAGACGGTACTCTGGGGCCAACGTCCTGACTTTC
CASRRYSGANVLTF
>TRBJ1-2|TRBD1|-|TRBV19
TGTGCCAGTAGTTTGGGACAGTATGGCTACACCTTC
CASSLGQYGYTF
>TRBJ2-5|-|-|TRBV5-6
TGTGCCAGCAGCTTGTATCAGTTAGAGACCCAGTACTTC
CASSLYQLETQYF
>TRBJ2-3|TRBD1|-|TRBV5-1
TGCGCCAGCAGCCCTGGACAGGGGGCGTTATCAGATACGCAGTATTTT
CASSPGQGALSDTQYF
>TRBJ2-7|-|-|TRBV3-1/TRBV3-2
TGTGCCACCAAACCCGCGGGGGCGTCCTACGAGCAGTACTTC
CATKPAGASYEQYF
>TRBJ1-1|TRBD1|once|TRBV10-2
TGCGCCAGCAGTGAACAGGGGGCGCAAGTAGGGAGTGCGGACTTT
CASSEQGAQVGSADF
>TRBJ2-7|TRBD1|few|TRBV5-1
TGCGCCAGCAGCGCGGACAGGGGAGAGGGCGAGCAGTACTTC
CASSADRGEGEQYF
>TRBJ1-3|-|-|TRBV29-1
TGCAGCGCGAGCGCGGGAAACACCATATATTTT
CSASAGNTIYF
>TRBJ1-1|TRBD1|-|TRBV5-1
TGCGCCAGCAGCTTACTTAGACAGGGAACCCCGAACACTGAAGCTTTCTTT
CASSLLRQGTPNTEAFF
>TRBJ1-6|-|-|TRBV7-3
TGTGCCAGCAGCTTATCGGGAGGCATGAGGTCACCCCTCCACTTT
CASSLSGGMRSPLHF